One sample yielded the 32 T cell receptor beta chains listed below, sequenced in a study of identical twins. MiXCR, applied by TCRdb to the 5' RACE reads, yields one record per CDR3 protein. The sample includes around 480,000 distinct CDR3 sequences, approximately 14% seen only once; the top ten take around 0.48%. The sample was also linked to a second study, of yellow fever vaccine responses in identical twins.

Sequencing input: CD4+ T cells sorted from blood. These receptors were obtained from a woman aged 18-35 years in good health.

This clonotype showed up just a few times. The chain recombines TRBV11-2 with TRBJ1-5, with D maybe TRBD1 (6 bases). V gave up 1 base and J gave up 5 bases, with 12 bases separating them. The germline gives CDR1 SGHAT, CDR2 FQNNGV. The CDR3 loop spans 15 amino acids. The CDR3 loop reads CASSLGLGGHQPQHF. The CDR3 DNA reads TGTGCCAGCAGCTTAGGTCTGGGGGGGCATCAGCCCCAGCATTTT.

In this sample, this clonotype turned up a few times. The chain uses TRBV12-3 or TRBV12-4 and TRBJ2-3, with D possibly being TRBD1 (6 bases). Trimming removed 2 bases at V and 0 bases at J, with 18 bases between. The CDR3 runs 18 residues. Here the CDR3 reads CASSLTPTGWSSTDTQYF. The CDR3 DNA reads TGTGCCAGCAGTTTAACCCCGACAGGATGGTCTAGCACAGATACGCAGTATTTT.

The table lists this clonotype with a few counts. This rearrangement joins TRBV20-1 to TRBJ2-7, with 11 positions matching TRBD1. The V and J ends lost 5 bases and 4 bases, in that order; junction bases with no gene match: 7. Germline V CDR1 and CDR2: DFQATT, SNEGSKA (reference sequence). The CDR3 sequence is 14 residues long. DNA for the CDR3: TGCAGTGCTGGCGGACAGGGGGCGATGTACGAGCAGTACTTC. Amino acid sequence: CSAGGQGAMYEQYF.

This rearrangement joins TRBV20-1 to TRBJ2-2, with 8 positions matching TRBD1. The V gene's germline CDR1 is DFQATT and CDR2 SNEGSKA (reference sequence). V was pared by 3 bases and J by 2 bases, with 5 bases of the junction left unmatched. The CDR3 sequence is 15 residues long. The CDR3 DNA is TGCAGTGCTAGGACAGGGGCCCTCAACACCGGGGAGCTGTTTTTT. Its translation: CSARTGALNTGELFF.

In this sample, this clonotype turned up a few times. J is TRBJ2-1 and V is TRBV4-3; D tentatively fits TRBD1 or TRBD2 (5 bases each). V lost 0 bases, J lost 5 bases, and 17 bases lay in between. The CDR3 extends over 17 amino acids. The germline V gene has CDR1 LGHNA and CDR2 YSLEER. The CDR3 reads CASSQDALGVVHNEQFF. The CDR3 bases are TGCGCCAGCAGCCAAGATGCTCTGGGGGTGGTACACAATGAGCAGTTCTTC.

This chain joins TRBV27 and TRBJ2-3; 8 nucleotides align to TRBD2. The CDR3 is 16 residues long. Germline V CDR1 and CDR2: MNHEY, SMNVEV (reference sequence). V was pared by 5 bases and J by 4 bases, with 11 bases of the junction left unmatched. The CDR3 DNA follows: TGTGCCAGCAGTCGGATCAGCGGGGGTGCTGCAGATACGCAGTATTTT. This translates into CASSRISGGAADTQYF.

This clonotype was observed once. This chain uses TRBV11-2 with TRBJ2-7; TRBD2 agrees at 7 bases. Trimming took 2 bases from V and 0 from J; bases not matched to a gene: 4. This CDR3 comprises 15 residues. Germline V lookup: CDR1 SGHAT, CDR2 FQNNGV. The CDR3 coding sequence is TGTGCCAGCAGCTTATACGGGGGGAGCTCCTACGAGCAGTACTTC. Its translation: CASSLYGGSSYEQYF.

A few counts support this clonotype. The chain carries TRBV3-1 and TRBJ1-2; no definite D call. Trimming shortened V by 2 bases and J by 7 bases, and 11 bases separated the two germline ends. Germline-derived CDR1 and CDR2 are LGHDT and YNNKEL (reference sequence). This CDR3 has 13 amino acids. This chain's CDR3 is CASSQPGPGGYTF. As DNA, the CDR3 is TGTGCCAGCAGCCAACCTGGCCCGGGTGGCTACACCTTC.

This clonotype was observed a handful of times. The genes are TRBV2 and TRBJ2-7, with a possible D match to TRBD1 (6 bases). Germline V gene lookup returns CDR1 SNHLY and CDR2 FYNNEI. The V and J ends lost 2 bases and 3 bases respectively, with 14 bases between them. There are 15 residues in the CDR3. In nucleotides, the CDR3 is TGTGCCAGCAGTGAAAGGGGGAGAGGGAACTACGAGCAGTACTTC. This codes for CASSERGRGNYEQYF.

This clonotype was seen at least ten times. The V gene is TRBV7-9, the J gene TRBJ1-6; 8 nucleotides line up with TRBD1. This CDR3 spans 15 amino acids. The V and J ends lost 5 bases and 10 bases, in that order; junction bases with no gene match: 10. The germline CDR1 and CDR2 sequences are SEHNR and FQNEAQ (reference sequence). DNA for the CDR3: TGTGCCAGCAGCCGATTCCTGGACAGGGAATCACCCCTCCACTTT. Encoded protein: CASSRFLDRESPLHF.

The chain's CDR3 is CASSLGGQGKDTQYF. CDR3 coding DNA: TGCGCCAGCAGCCTTGGGGGACAGGGCAAGGATACGCAGTATTTT. This chain links TRBV5-1 with TRBJ2-3; 9 bases map to TRBD1. The CDR3 sequence is 15 residues long. V shed 4 bases and J 6 bases; nucleotides not matched to a gene: 9. In germline, CDR1 is SGHRS, CDR2 YFSETQ.

The table lists this clonotype with a few counts. This chain connects TRBV6-2 or TRBV6-3 to TRBJ2-1; tentative D call: TRBD2 (5 bases). Trimming stripped 2 bases from V and 6 bases from J, with 8 bases between. Germline V gene lookup returns CDR1 MNHEY and CDR2 SVGEGT. The CDR3 spans 13 residues. DNA of the CDR3: TGTGCCAGCAGTTACGGAGAGGGCAATGAGCAGTTCTTC. Its translation is CASSYGEGNEQFF.

This clonotype was detected only a few times. J is TRBJ2-1 and V is TRBV5-6; 12 positions match TRBD2. CDR1 and CDR2 (germline): SGHDT, YYEEEE. CDR3 size: 16 residues. V lost 3 bases, J lost 3 bases, and 4 bases stayed unmatched. The chain's CDR3 is CASSWMTSGGYNEQFF. The CDR3 DNA is TGTGCCAGCAGCTGGATGACTAGCGGGGGCTACAATGAGCAGTTCTTC.

In its sample, this clonotype was seen a few times. The CDR3 sequence: CASSQEGVGGTEAFF. CDR3 coding DNA: TGTGCCAGCAGCCAAGAGGGAGTAGGGGGAACTGAAGCTTTCTTT. V gene TRBV3-1 combines with J gene TRBJ1-1; tentative D call: TRBD1 (6 bases). Trimming shortened V by 0 bases and J by 5 bases, and 13 bases separated the two germline ends. CDR3 length: 15 amino acids. Germline V gene data show CDR1 as LGHDT and CDR2 as YNNKEL (reference sequence).

This chain connects TRBV21-1 to TRBJ2-7; the table's D gene call, TRBD1, was not cross checked with the DNA. TRBV21-1 is flagged as a pseudogene. The CDR3 consists of 15 residues. This CDR3 is CASSKVRGISYEQYF. The CDR3 bases are TGTGCCAGCAGCAAAGTGAGGGGAATTTCCTACGAGCAGTACTTC.

The sample holds many counts of this clonotype. The V gene is TRBV12-3 or TRBV12-4, the J gene TRBJ2-1; the D gene is possibly TRBD2 (5 bases). Between the trimmed V and J ends, which lost 5 bases and 5 bases, there was a span of 13 bases. The CDR3 length is 14 residues. The CDR3 sequence is CASSPSMDHNEQFF. The CDR3 region has the DNA TGTGCCAGCAGTCCTAGCATGGACCACAATGAGCAGTTCTTC.

V gene TRBV15 combines with J gene TRBJ2-5; TRBD2 matches 8 bases. The CDR3 extends over 15 amino acids. The junction had 5 bases not matched to a gene; V was cut back by 0 bases and J by 5 bases. Germline V gene lookup returns CDR1 LNHNV and CDR2 YYDKDF (reference sequence). The CDR3 reads CATSRDKAGVETQYF. The DNA of the CDR3 is TGTGCCACCAGCAGAGATAAAGCGGGAGTGGAGACCCAGTACTTC.

V and J are TRBV5-1 and TRBJ1-2; a weak D match, TRBD1 (6 bases). The CDR3 contains 16 residues. In germline, CDR1 is SGHRS, CDR2 YFSETQ. Deletions cut 4 bases from V and 0 bases from J, with 16 bases between. Written as DNA, the CDR3 is TGCGCCAGCAGCACGACGGGGGACACCACTAACTATGGCTACACCTTC. Translating gives CASSTTGDTTNYGYTF.

The J gene is TRBJ1-2, the V gene TRBV6-2 or TRBV6-3; the D is unclear. Per germline, CDR1 MNHEY and CDR2 SVGEGT. The CDR3 runs to 13 residues. Trimming left V 4 bases short and J 6 bases short, with 12 bases between. CDR3 coding DNA: TGTGCCAGCAGTTCGGTACGACGAGATGGCTACACCTTC. It encodes CASSSVRRDGYTF.

This sequence joins TRBV7-2 and TRBJ2-7; tentative D call: TRBD2 (6 bases). The germline CDR1 and CDR2 sequences are SGHTA and FQGNSA. The length of the CDR3 is 17 residues. V lost 2 bases to trimming and J lost 3 bases, with 20 bases between them. Written as DNA, the CDR3 is TGTGCCAGCAGCTTATTCGGGATTAGCGGCCTTGACTACGAGCAGTACTTC. It codes for CASSLFGISGLDYEQYF.

This clonotype has a count of ten or more. This rearrangement joins TRBV12-3 or TRBV12-4 to TRBJ2-3; 8 nucleotides agree with TRBD2. Trimming took 3 bases from V and 5 from J; bases not matched to a gene: 4. This CDR3 comprises 14 residues. This chain's CDR3 is CASSLVAGIDTQYF. CDR3 coding DNA: TGTGCCAGCAGTTTGGTAGCGGGAATAGATACGCAGTATTTT.

The V gene is TRBV4-1, the J gene TRBJ2-2; possibly TRBD2 for D (5 bases). The V end was cut by 6 bases, the J end by 0 bases, with 14 bases between. Germline lookup yields CDR1 MGHRA and CDR2 YSYEKL. The length of the CDR3 is 16 residues. This chain's CDR3 is CASSLERRANTGELFF. CDR3 bases: TGCGCCAGCAGTCTAGAGCGGAGAGCGAACACCGGGGAGCTGTTTTTT.

There are a few counts of this clonotype. V gene TRBV5-1 combines with J gene TRBJ2-7; possibly TRBD2 for D (7 bases). V lost 4 bases and J lost 7, with 12 bases in between. CDR1 and CDR2 (germline): SGHRS, YFSETQ. This CDR3 has 12 amino acids. CDR3 coding DNA: TGCGCCAGCAGCGGGGGGGCCGGGGAGCAGTACTTC. It codes for CASSGGAGEQYF.

This clonotype was observed a few times. J is TRBJ2-7 and V is TRBV12-3 or TRBV12-4; 7 positions agree with TRBD1. The J segment lost 4 bases and the V segment lost 0 bases, leaving 6 bases of the junction unmatched. The CDR3 is 15 amino acids. CDR3 protein: CASSLARDRIYEQYF. CDR3 bases: TGTGCCAGCAGTTTAGCGAGGGACAGAATATACGAGCAGTACTTC.

This chain connects TRBV7-2 to TRBJ1-4, with 8 bases that match TRBD1. In germline, CDR1 is SGHTA, CDR2 FQGNSA. The V segment lost 1 base and the J segment 10 bases; nucleotides outside the gene matches: 14. This CDR3 region has 17 residues. CDR3 in amino acids: CASSLVFSAGGLGKLFF. DNA for the CDR3: TGTGCCAGCAGCTTAGTGTTCTCTGCAGGGGGCCTTGGAAAACTGTTTTTT.

This sequence joins TRBV20-1 and TRBJ1-5, with 7 nucleotides matching TRBD1. This CDR3 region has 15 residues. CDR1 is DFQATT and CDR2 is SNEGSKA in the germline V gene (reference sequence). V lost 0 bases, J lost 3 bases, and 5 bases stayed unmatched. Here the CDR3 DNA reads TGCAGTGCTAGAGACTGGACAGGCCCCAATCAGCCCCAGCATTTT. Its protein is CSARDWTGPNQPQHF.

This clonotype turned up a few times. The chain is built from TRBV4-1 and TRBJ2-7; D possibly corresponds to TRBD2 (6 bases). V was trimmed by 0 bases and J by 3 bases, leaving 9 bases between them. This CDR3 region has 14 residues. Germline V lookup: CDR1 MGHRA, CDR2 YSYEKL. This chain's CDR3 is CASSQEASDYEQYF. For the CDR3, the DNA is TGCGCCAGCAGCCAAGAGGCTAGCGACTACGAGCAGTACTTC.

The CDR3 loop reads CASSQDPSIREQYF. The DNA for the CDR3 is TGTGCCAGCAGCCAAGATCCTAGCATACGCGAGCAGTACTTC. This rearrangement joins TRBV3-1 to TRBJ2-7; maybe TRBD2 (5 bases). This CDR3 comprises 14 residues. Trimming shortened V by 0 bases and J by 6 bases, and 12 bases separated the two germline ends. Germline CDR1 LGHDT, CDR2 YNNKEL (reference sequence).

The J gene is TRBJ2-5, the V gene TRBV10-3; 10 bases align to TRBD2. The CDR3 totals 16 residues. The germline gives CDR1 ENHRY, CDR2 SYGVKD. V lost 4 bases to trimming and J lost 2 bases; unmatched junction nucleotides: 7. CDR3 residues: CAISGGTSAEQETQYF. CDR3 nucleotides: TGTGCCATCAGTGGAGGGACTAGCGCCGAACAAGAGACCCAGTACTTC.

V gene TRBV6-1 combines with J gene TRBJ2-1, with 8 bases lining up with TRBD1. Germline CDR1 is MNHNS and CDR2 is SASEGT. There are 14 residues in the CDR3. V lost 6 bases to trimming and J lost 3 bases; unmatched junction nucleotides: 4. CDR3 in DNA: TGTGCCAGCAGCCGGGACAGGTACTACAATGAGCAGTTCTTC. Its translation: CASSRDRYYNEQFF.

The genes are TRBV28 and TRBJ2-3; 9 bases are shared with TRBD2. J gave up 1 base and V 8 bases, and 7 bases lay outside the gene matches. The CDR3 is made up of 15 amino acids. Germline V CDR1 and CDR2: MDHEN, SYDVKM. CDR3 bases: TGTGCCAGCCGCCTCCTAGCGGGGCGCACAGATACGCAGTATTTT. Protein sequence: CASRLLAGRTDTQYF.

This clonotype was counted ten times or more. This sequence joins TRBV10-3 and TRBJ2-1, with 13 bases lining up with TRBD2. From germline, CDR1 is ENHRY and CDR2 SYGVKD. V was pared by 6 bases and J by 4 bases, with 3 bases of the junction left unmatched. This CDR3 region has 15 residues. In nucleotides, the CDR3 is TGTGCCATCAGAGGGACTAGCGGGAATTACAATGAGCAGTTCTTC. Residues: CAIRGTSGNYNEQFF.